A single sample is the source of the 22 T cell receptor beta chains below, sequenced in a study of cytomegalovirus exposure and HLA in healthy donors. Primers for the PCR totalled 60 Vbeta and 13 Jbeta. Sequencing used immunoSEQ multiplex PCR; TCRdb keeps in-frame clones, though not all of them. The sample contains 150,000 to 200,000 clones, roughly 83% of which appear only once. The specimen was PBMCs. Receptors originate from a boy under 18 in good health and CMV-seronegative.

The DNA of the CDR3 is TGTGCCAGCAGCGGAAGGACAGGTCCATTTGAAGCTTTCTTT. This encodes CASSGRTGPFEAFF. The J gene is TRBJ1-1, the V gene TRBV5-4, with TRBD1 identical over 7 bases. After removal of 4 bases from V and 7 bases from J, the junction contained 10 bases not matched to a gene. CDR1 and CDR2 from the germline V gene are SGHNT and YYREEE (reference sequence). This CDR3 region has 14 residues.

CDR3 protein: CASRTGGSSGANVLTF. The CDR3 coding sequence is TGTGCCAGCAGGACAGGAGGTTCTTCGGGGGCCAACGTCCTGACTTTC. The chain uses TRBV5-8 and TRBJ2-6; possibly TRBD1 for D (6 bases). V was pared by 5 bases and J by 4 bases, with 16 bases between. The germline V gene encodes CDR1 SGHTS and CDR2 YDEGEE. The CDR3 is 16 residues long.

The table lists this clone with a few counts. The gene calls are TRBV5-1 and TRBJ1-1; 10 bases align to TRBD1. CDR3 length: 14 amino acids. Germline V gene sequence: CDR1 SGHRS, CDR2 YFSETQ. Trimming at V came to 3 bases and at J to 4 bases, leaving 3 bases not matched to a gene. In DNA, the CDR3 is TGCGCCAGCAGCTCATGGACAGGGGGCACTGAAGCTTTCTTT. It codes for CASSSWTGGTEAFF.

CDR3 DNA: TGCGCCAGCAGCTTGGCGGAGTCTGGGGCCAACGTCCTGACTTTC. Amino acids: CASSLAESGANVLTF. The rearrangement links TRBV5-1 to TRBJ2-6; D not certain. Looked up from germline, CDR1 is SGHRS and CDR2 is YFSETQ. Trimming pared 0 bases from V and 1 base from J, leaving 5 bases between. This CDR3 region has 15 residues.

The chain employs TRBV7-6 and TRBJ2-1; D may be TRBD2 (6 bases). Trimming removed 1 base from V and 9 bases from J, with 10 bases in between. The CDR3 is 13 amino acids. The germline CDR1 and CDR2 sequences are SGHVS and FNYEAQ. CDR3 sequence: CASSLDLEGEQFF. CDR3 DNA sequence: TGTGCCAGCAGCTTAGACCTGGAGGGTGAGCAGTTCTTC.

The chain uses TRBV4-1 and TRBJ2-3, with 9 bases matching TRBD1. The CDR3 has 16 residues. The ends lost 5 bases at V and 5 bases at J; junction bases unmatched: 11. Germline CDR1 MGHRA, CDR2 YSYEKL. The CDR3 DNA follows: TGCGCCAGCAGCTACGACCGGGACAGGGTTTTAGATACGCAGTATTTT. It encodes CASSYDRDRVLDTQYF.

This chain joins TRBV5-1 and TRBJ2-4; perhaps TRBD2 as D (7 bases). Germline lookup yields CDR1 SGHRS and CDR2 YFSETQ. This CDR3 contains 14 residues. V was pared by 0 bases and J by 6 bases, with 10 bases between. The CDR3 is CASSLEGGGNIQYF. The CDR3 DNA sequence: TGCGCCAGCAGCTTGGAAGGGGGGGGAAACATTCAGTACTTC.

The rearrangement links TRBV6-1 to TRBJ2-7; D call uncertain. Per the germline V gene, CDR1 is MNHNS and CDR2 is SASEGT. The CDR3 sequence is 13 residues long. V lost 5 bases and J 2 bases, leaving 10 bases between the germline ends. This CDR3 is CASSRLSTYEQYF. Here the CDR3 DNA reads TGTGCCAGCAGTAGACTTTCCACCTACGAGCAGTACTTC.

The chain couples TRBV6-6 to TRBJ1-1; 7 bases are shared with TRBD1. The J segment lost 7 bases and the V segment lost 7 bases, leaving 9 bases of the junction unmatched. The CDR3 extends over 13 amino acids. The germline V gene encodes CDR1 MNHNY and CDR2 SVGAGI (reference sequence). CDR3 coding DNA: TGTGCCAGCACGCCAGGGGGGAGGAATGAAGCTTTCTTT. Amino acids: CASTPGGRNEAFF.

V usage is TRBV5-8 and J usage is TRBJ2-4; 8 bases line up with TRBD2. Germline values: CDR1 SGHTS, CDR2 YDEGEE. CDR3 length equals 15 residues. The J segment lost 4 bases and the V segment lost 5 bases, leaving 8 bases of the junction unmatched. CDR3 nucleotide sequence: TGTGCCAGCAGTCGAAAGACTAGCGTAAAAAACATTCAGTACTTC. It yields the protein CASSRKTSVKNIQYF.

The chain combines TRBV7-9 with TRBJ2-7; D unclear. Germline CDR1 reads SEHNR; CDR2 reads FQNEAQ (reference sequence). Trimming took 1 base from V and 5 from J, leaving 6 bases between them. The CDR3 is made up of 12 amino acids. The CDR3 spells CASSLGGDEQYF. CDR3 DNA: TGTGCCAGCAGCTTAGGAGGCGACGAGCAGTACTTC.

The chain has TRBV5-4 and TRBJ1-2; 9 bases are shared with TRBD1. CDR1 and CDR2 (germline): SGHNT, YYREEE (reference sequence). The J segment lost 0 bases and the V segment lost 0 bases, leaving 3 bases of the junction unmatched. The CDR3 is 16 residues long. The CDR3 here is CASSLGRTGANYGYTF. CDR3 nucleotides: TGTGCCAGCAGCTTGGGGAGGACAGGGGCTAACTATGGCTACACCTTC.

The V call is TRBV25-1, the J call TRBJ2-1, with 13 bases lining up with TRBD2. V was clipped by 4 bases and J by 5 bases; unmatched bases: 11. CDR1 and CDR2 from the germline V gene are MGHDK and SYGVNS. This CDR3 has 18 residues. CDR3 DNA: TGTGCCAGCAGTGCCCCAGGACTAGCGGGGGACCCTCACAATGAGCAGTTCTTC. It encodes CASSAPGLAGDPHNEQFF.

The V gene is TRBV5-4, the J gene TRBJ2-5; D is possibly TRBD1 (5 bases). The DNA end favors TRBJ2-7, so the J call may be wrong. Looked up from germline, CDR1 is SGHNT and CDR2 is YYREEE (reference sequence). This CDR3 contains 15 residues. The CDR3 is CASSLIDSSAGEQYF. The CDR3 nucleotides are TGTGCCAGCAGCTTAATTGACAGCTCGGCAGGCGAGCAGTACTTC.

V and J are TRBV9 and TRBJ2-3; 8 nucleotides agree with TRBD2. The germline CDR1 and CDR2 sequences are SGDLS and YYNGEE. V dropped 0 bases and J dropped 6; count of bases not matched to a gene: 6. This CDR3 has 15 amino acids. CDR3 sequence (DNA): TGTGCCAGCAGCGTAGCCAGCGGGAGACGGGATACGCAGTATTTT. It is translated as CASSVASGRRDTQYF.

The chain employs TRBV5-8 and TRBJ2-1; 7 bases fit TRBD1. Looked up from germline, CDR1 is SGHTS and CDR2 is YDEGEE. Trimming took 4 bases from V and 5 from J; bases not matched to a gene: 9. This CDR3 is built from 15 residues. CDR3 sequence: CASSQFWDSDNEQFF. In nucleotides, the CDR3 is TGTGCCAGCAGCCAGTTTTGGGACAGCGACAATGAGCAGTTCTTC.

The genes are TRBV6-1 and TRBJ1-1; 8 positions agree with TRBD1. There are 15 residues in the CDR3. Losses at the gene ends were 11 bases for V and 1 base for J; bases not matched to a gene: 12. Looked up from germline, CDR1 is MNHNS and CDR2 is SASEGT. The CDR3 region has the DNA TGTGCCGGCAACTTCAGGACAGGGACGAACACTGAAGCTTTCTTT. Residues: CAGNFRTGTNTEAFF.

V usage is TRBV9 and J usage is TRBJ2-3; TRBD2 agrees at 16 bases. The CDR3 has 20 amino acids. V lost 0 bases and J lost 2; bases outside the gene matches: 9. Germline loops: CDR1 SGDLS, CDR2 YYNGEE. CDR3 loop: CASSVGPGLAGGWATDTQYF. The CDR3 DNA follows: TGTGCCAGCAGCGTAGGGCCGGGACTAGCGGGAGGGTGGGCCACAGATACGCAGTATTTT.

The chain uses TRBV6-5 and TRBJ2-5, with D hard to call. The J call could be wrong; TRBJ2-7 is a better fit for the DNA end. The germline gives CDR1 MNHEY, CDR2 SVGAGI. The CDR3 extends over 14 amino acids. In DNA form, the CDR3 reads TGTGCCAGCAGGAGAACTTCTAGCTCCTACGAGCAGTACTTC. It is translated as CASRRTSSSYEQYF.

The rearrangement links TRBV2 to TRBJ1-1; 9 positions match TRBD1. The length of the CDR3 is 15 residues. The germline V gene encodes CDR1 SNHLY and CDR2 FYNNEI. V shed 4 bases, J shed 4 bases, and the junction held 7 bases outside the gene matches. DNA of the CDR3: TGTGCCAGCAGTGGGGACAGGGAGGTTGGCACTGAAGCTTTCTTT. This codes for CASSGDREVGTEAFF.

The rearrangement joins TRBV5-6 to TRBJ1-2; 8 bases align to TRBD1. In germline, CDR1 is SGHDT, CDR2 YYEEEE. This CDR3 has 17 amino acids. After removal of 0 bases from V and 4 bases from J, the junction contained 11 bases not matched to a gene. CDR3 in amino acids: CASSLATGQAVAYGYTF. DNA of the CDR3: TGTGCCAGCAGCTTGGCGACGGGACAGGCCGTCGCCTATGGCTACACCTTC.

The CDR3 sequence: CATYGYEQYF. The CDR3 DNA reads TGTGCCACCTACGGTTACGAGCAGTACTTC. This chain uses TRBV10-3 with TRBJ2-7; D is unclear. V dropped 10 bases and J dropped 4 bases, with 8 bases sitting between them. The CDR3 has 10 residues. Germline CDR1 ENHRY, CDR2 SYGVKD.